Sequencing of this TCR beta chain was carried out in a study of spatial heterogeneity in lung cancer. Time point noted: sample taken at primary tumor resection. Whole RNA, which was extracted from tumor, nontumor lung tissue or frozen PBMC, was sequenced without any cell sorting. This clonotype has just a few counts. TCRdb reanalysed the 5' RACE reads using MiXCR and keeps one entry per CDR3 protein. The data hold roughly 75,000 distinct CDR3 sequences, with 13% observed a single time. Trimming removed 0 bases from V and 0 bases from J, with 9 bases in between. The CDR3 is 15 residues long. The germline CDR1 and CDR2 sequences are DFQATT and SNEGSKA (reference sequence).

This clonotype was sampled from a male donor with early-stage non-small cell lung cancer. The sequencing here drew on PBMCs, taken at surgery. J is TRBJ2-4 and V is TRBV20-1, with D unclear. The CDR3 loop is CSAREGALAKNIQYF. CDR3 coding DNA: TGCAGTGCTAGAGAAGGAGCCCTAGCCAAAAACATTCAGTACTTC.